This TCR beta chain derives from a study of graft-versus-host responses after intestinal transplantation. Study in general: Recipients were all induced with anti-thymocyte globulin, then given tacrolimus and steroids for around 3 years. Study-wide results and caveats: Some patients had graft-donor T cell macrochimerism, and their allografts showed high graft-versus-host to host-versus-graft clonal ratios.

The CDR3 is 10 amino acids. With 4 bases removed from V and 5 bases from J, the gap between germline ends came to 1 base. Germline V gene lookup returns CDR1 MRHNA and CDR2 SNTAGT. About this clone itself: Its antigen is as yet unknown.

Sequenced by immunoSEQ multiplex PCR; TCRdb stores in-frame clones only, minus some. The repertoire holds over 85,000 clones, just under 95% seen once, with 0.45% to 0.65% in the top ten. This chain joins TRBV6-4 and TRBJ2-3; D call uncertain. The clonotype comes from a human donor who received an intestinal transplant. This specimen was unstimulated CD8+ T cells sorted from spleen or lymph node cells, taken before intestinal transplant. The CDR3 DNA reads as TGTGCCAGCAGTGGAGATACGCAGTATTTT. Its protein product is CASSGDTQYF.